This T cell receptor beta chain was observed in a study of control samples from healthy donors and cancer patients (dated by TCRdb to 2019 to 2021). Inclusive of the bounding cysteine and phenylalanine, the CDR3 is 15 residues long. CDR3 DNA is the only sequence kept; it has 45 bases, read in frame from the first base. CDR1 and CDR2 are read off the germline V gene (reference sequence) as LNHNV and YYDKDF. V loses 0 bases, J loses 5 bases, and the germline ends lie 10 bases apart. To prepare the library, the immunoSEQ multiplex PCR assay was applied. TCRdb carries this immuneACCESS record with in-frame sequences only. Its versions omit some clonotypes, under half of them owing to an unresolved V gene in the studies checked, with the rest unexplained. Here the sample has approximately 160,000 clones; under 95% occur a single time. Of the sample, around 1.3% is held by the ten largest clones. Remarks on this clone: Its recognized antigen is unknown. No base quality information exists; no much larger clone differs at one position.

The receptor's source is a young woman in good health. Input material: blood. The chain joins TRBV15 to TRBJ2-2; the D gene is perhaps TRBD1 or TRBD2, each of them matching over 5 bases. The DNA sequence reads TGTGCCACCAGCAGAGATGAGGGGTTAACCGGGGAGCTGTTTTTT. It is translated as CATSRDEGLTGELFF.